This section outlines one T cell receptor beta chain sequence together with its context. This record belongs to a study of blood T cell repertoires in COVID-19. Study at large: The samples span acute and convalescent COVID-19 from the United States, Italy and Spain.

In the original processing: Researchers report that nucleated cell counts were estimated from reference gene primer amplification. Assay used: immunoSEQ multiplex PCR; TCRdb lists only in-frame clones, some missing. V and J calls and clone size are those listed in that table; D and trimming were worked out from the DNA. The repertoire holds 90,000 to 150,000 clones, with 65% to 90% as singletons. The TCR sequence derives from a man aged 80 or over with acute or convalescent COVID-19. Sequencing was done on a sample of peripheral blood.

CDR3 coding DNA: TGCGCCAGCAGGGGAGTTCTACTGAACACTGAAGCTTTCTTT. Translated, it gives CASRGVLLNTEAFF. The chain combines TRBV4-1 with TRBJ1-1; D gene ambiguous. The CDR3 totals 14 residues. Trimming pared 6 bases from V and 0 bases from J, leaving 11 bases between. Germline CDR1 MGHRA, CDR2 YSYEKL.